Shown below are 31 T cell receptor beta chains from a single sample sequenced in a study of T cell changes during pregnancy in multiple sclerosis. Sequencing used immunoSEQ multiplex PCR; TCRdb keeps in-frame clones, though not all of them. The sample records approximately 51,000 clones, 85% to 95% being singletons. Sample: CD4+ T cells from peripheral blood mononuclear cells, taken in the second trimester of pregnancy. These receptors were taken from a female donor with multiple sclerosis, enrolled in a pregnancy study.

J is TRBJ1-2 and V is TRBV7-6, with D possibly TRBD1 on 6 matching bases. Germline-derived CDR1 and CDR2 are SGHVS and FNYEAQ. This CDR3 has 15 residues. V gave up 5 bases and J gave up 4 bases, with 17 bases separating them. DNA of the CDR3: TGTGCCAGCAGCAACTGGGGACACCTCCCCTATGGCTACACCTTC. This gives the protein CASSNWGHLPYGYTF.

CDR3 region: CASSGLGPQGFSGNTIYF. The CDR3 bases are TGTGCCAGCAGCGGCTTGGGACCTCAGGGGTTCTCTGGAAACACCATATATTTT. The chain couples TRBV9 to TRBJ1-3; perhaps TRBD1 as D (6 bases). The CDR3 sequence is 18 residues long. V lost 3 bases to trimming and J lost 0 bases, with 19 bases between them. CDR1 is SGDLS, CDR2 YYNGEE, per germline.

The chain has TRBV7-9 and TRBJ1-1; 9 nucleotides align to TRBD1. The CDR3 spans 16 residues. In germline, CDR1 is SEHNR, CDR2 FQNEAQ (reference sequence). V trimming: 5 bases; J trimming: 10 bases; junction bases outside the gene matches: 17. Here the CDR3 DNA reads TGTGCCAGCAGCCTCCTGGGACAGGGTGGGCGAAGTCCAGCTTTCTTT. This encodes CASSLLGQGGRSPAFF.

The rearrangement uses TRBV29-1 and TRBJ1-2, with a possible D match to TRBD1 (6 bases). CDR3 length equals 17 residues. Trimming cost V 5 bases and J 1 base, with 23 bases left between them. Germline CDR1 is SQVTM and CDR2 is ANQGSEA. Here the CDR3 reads CSVPRRGAKGINYGYTF. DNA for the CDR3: TGCAGCGTTCCCAGGCGGGGGGCTAAGGGGATTAACTATGGCTACACCTTC.

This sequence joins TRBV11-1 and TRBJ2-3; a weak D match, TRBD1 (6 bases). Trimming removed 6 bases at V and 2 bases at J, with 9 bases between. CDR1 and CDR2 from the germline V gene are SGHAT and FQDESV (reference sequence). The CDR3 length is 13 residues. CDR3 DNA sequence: TGTGCCAGCAGACGGACAGCCACAGATACGCAGTATTTT. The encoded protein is CASRRTATDTQYF.

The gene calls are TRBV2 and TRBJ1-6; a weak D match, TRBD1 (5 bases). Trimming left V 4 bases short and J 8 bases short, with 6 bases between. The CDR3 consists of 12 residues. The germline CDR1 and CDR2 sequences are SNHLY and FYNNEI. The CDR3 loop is CASSAGYSPLHF. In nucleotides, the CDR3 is TGTGCCAGCAGTGCAGGGTATTCACCCCTCCACTTT.

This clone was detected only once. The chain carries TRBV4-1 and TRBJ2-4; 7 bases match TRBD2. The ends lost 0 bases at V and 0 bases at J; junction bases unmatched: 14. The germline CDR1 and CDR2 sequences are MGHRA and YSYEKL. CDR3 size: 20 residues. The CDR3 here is CASSQEAPQGGSKAKNIQYF. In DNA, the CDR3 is TGCGCCAGCAGCCAAGAAGCCCCGCAGGGAGGGTCCAAAGCCAAAAACATTCAGTACTTC.

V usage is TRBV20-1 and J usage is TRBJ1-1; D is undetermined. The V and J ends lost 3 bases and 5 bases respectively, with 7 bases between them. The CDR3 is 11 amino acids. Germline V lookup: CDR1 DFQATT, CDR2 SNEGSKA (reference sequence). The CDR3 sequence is CSASAWTEAFF. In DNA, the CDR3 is TGCAGTGCTAGTGCGTGGACTGAAGCTTTCTTT.

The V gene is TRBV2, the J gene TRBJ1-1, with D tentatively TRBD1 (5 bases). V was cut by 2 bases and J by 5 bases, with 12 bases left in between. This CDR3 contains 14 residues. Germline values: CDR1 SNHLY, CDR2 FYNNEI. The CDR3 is CASSELGGRTEAFF. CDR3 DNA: TGTGCCAGCAGTGAATTGGGGGGGAGGACTGAAGCTTTCTTT.

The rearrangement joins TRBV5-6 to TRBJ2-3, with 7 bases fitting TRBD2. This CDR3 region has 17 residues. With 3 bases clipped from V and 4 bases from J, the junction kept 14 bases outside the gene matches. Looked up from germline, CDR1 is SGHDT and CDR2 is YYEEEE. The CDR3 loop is CASSSAWGGSSSDTQYF. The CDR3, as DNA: TGTGCCAGCAGCTCCGCCTGGGGAGGGTCCTCATCAGATACGCAGTATTTT.

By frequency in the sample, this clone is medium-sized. Here the CDR3 reads CASGEIQGVGQPQHF. The CDR3 DNA is TGTGCCAGTGGCGAGATCCAGGGGGTGGGGCAGCCCCAGCATTTT. The gene calls are TRBV19 and TRBJ1-5; 7 bases are a match to TRBD1. Trimming cost V 8 bases and J 7 bases; bases outside gene matches: 14. This CDR3 contains 15 residues. Germline-derived CDR1 and CDR2 are LNHDA and SQIVND (reference sequence).

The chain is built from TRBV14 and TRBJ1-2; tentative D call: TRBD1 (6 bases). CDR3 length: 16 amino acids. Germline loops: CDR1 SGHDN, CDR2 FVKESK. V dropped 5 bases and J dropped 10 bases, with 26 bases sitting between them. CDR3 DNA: TGTGCCAGCAGCGGAAAGAATCCTGGACAGTCCCATCTCTACACCTTC. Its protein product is CASSGKNPGQSHLYTF.

The CDR3 loop is CASSLSGGALSGELFF. The DNA of the CDR3 is TGTGCCAGCAGCTTATCGGGGGGGGCCCTTTCTGGGGAGCTGTTTTTT. The chain has TRBV7-8 and TRBJ2-2; TRBD2 agrees at 8 bases. Germline V gene data show CDR1 as SGHVS and CDR2 as FQNEAQ. The CDR3 length is 16 residues. V was pared by 2 bases and J by 8 bases, with 10 bases of the junction left unmatched. Supplemented by reference TRBV7-8 and TRBJ2-2, the full variable domain reads GAGVSQSPRYKVAKRGQDVALRCDPISGHVSLFWYQQALGQGPEFLTYFQNEAQLDKSGLPSDRFFAERPEGSVSTLKIQRTQQEDSAVYLCASSLSGGALSGELFFGEGSRLTVL.

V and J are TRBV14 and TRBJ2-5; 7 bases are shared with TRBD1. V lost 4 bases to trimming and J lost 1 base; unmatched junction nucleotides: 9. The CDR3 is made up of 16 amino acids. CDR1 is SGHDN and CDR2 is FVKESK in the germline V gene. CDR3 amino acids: CASSRDLGQIQETQYF. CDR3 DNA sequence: TGTGCCAGCAGCCGAGACCTGGGACAGATCCAAGAGACCCAGTACTTC.

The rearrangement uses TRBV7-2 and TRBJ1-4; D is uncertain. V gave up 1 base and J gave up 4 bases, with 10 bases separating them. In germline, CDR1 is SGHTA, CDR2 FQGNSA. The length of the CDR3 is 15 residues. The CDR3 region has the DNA TGTGCCAGCAGCTTAGGTTCCGGGGTTAATGAAAAACTGTTTTTT. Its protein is CASSLGSGVNEKLFF.

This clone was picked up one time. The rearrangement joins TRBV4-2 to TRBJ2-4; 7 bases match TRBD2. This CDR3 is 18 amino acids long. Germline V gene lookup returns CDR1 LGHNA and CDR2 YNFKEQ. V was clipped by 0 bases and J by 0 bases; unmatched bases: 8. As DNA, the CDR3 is TGTGCCAGCAGCCAAGATGGTGGGGGGGAGATAGCCAAAAACATTCAGTACTTC. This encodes CASSQDGGGEIAKNIQYF.

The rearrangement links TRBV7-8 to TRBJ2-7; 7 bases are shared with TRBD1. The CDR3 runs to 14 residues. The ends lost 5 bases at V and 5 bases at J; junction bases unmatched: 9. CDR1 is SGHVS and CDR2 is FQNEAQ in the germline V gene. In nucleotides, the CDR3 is TGTGCCAGCAGCACCGACAGGGTCCCCCACGAGCAGTACTTC. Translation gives CASSTDRVPHEQYF.

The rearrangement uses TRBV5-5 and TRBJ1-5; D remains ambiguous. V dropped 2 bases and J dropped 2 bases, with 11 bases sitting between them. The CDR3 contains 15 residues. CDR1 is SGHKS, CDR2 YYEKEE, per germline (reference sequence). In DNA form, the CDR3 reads TGTGCCAGCAGCTTTTCTCCCTCGGGCAATCAGCCCCAGCATTTT. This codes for CASSFSPSGNQPQHF.

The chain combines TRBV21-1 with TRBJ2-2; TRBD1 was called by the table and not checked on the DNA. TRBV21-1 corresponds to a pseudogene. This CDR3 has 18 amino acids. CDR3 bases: TGTGCCAGCAGCAAAGACCCCCGACAGGGGGCGAGGACCGGGGAGCTGTTTTTT. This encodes CASSKDPRQGARTGELFF.

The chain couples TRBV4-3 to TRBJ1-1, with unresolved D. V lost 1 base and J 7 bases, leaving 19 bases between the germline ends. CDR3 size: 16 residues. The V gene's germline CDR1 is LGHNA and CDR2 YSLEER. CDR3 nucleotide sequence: TGCGCCAGCAGCCAAGGACCTTTACTGGCGTCGGGTGAAGCTTTCTTT. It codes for CASSQGPLLASGEAFF.

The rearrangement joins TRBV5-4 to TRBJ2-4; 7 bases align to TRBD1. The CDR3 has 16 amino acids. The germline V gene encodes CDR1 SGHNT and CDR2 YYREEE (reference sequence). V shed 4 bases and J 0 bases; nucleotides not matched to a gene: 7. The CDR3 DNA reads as TGTGCCAGCAGCCCACCCGGGACAGAAGCCAAAAACATTCAGTACTTC. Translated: CASSPPGTEAKNIQYF.

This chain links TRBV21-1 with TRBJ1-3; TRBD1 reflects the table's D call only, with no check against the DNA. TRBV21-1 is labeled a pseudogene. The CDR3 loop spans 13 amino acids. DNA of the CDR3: TGTGCCAGCAGCAATGGCCCTGGAAACACCATATATTTT. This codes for CASSNGPGNTIYF.

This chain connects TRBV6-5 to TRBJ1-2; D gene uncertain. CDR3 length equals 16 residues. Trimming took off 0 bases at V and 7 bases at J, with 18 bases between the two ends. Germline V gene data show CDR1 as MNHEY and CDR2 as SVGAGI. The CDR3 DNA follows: TGTGCCAGCAGTTACTCGAGCACCCTATGGGCCGGTGGCTACACCTTC. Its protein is CASSYSSTLWAGGYTF.

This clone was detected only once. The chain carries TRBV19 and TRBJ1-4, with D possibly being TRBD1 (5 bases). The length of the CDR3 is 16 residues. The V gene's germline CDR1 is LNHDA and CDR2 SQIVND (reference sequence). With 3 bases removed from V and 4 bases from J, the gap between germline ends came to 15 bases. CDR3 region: CASSIGLQALNEKLFF. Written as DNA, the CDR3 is TGTGCCAGTAGTATTGGGTTACAGGCTCTTAATGAAAAACTGTTTTTT.

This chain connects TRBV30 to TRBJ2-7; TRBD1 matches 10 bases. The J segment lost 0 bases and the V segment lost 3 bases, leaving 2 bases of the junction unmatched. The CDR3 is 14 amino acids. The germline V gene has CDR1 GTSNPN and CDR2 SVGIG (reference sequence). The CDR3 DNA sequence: TGTGCCTGGAGGGGACAGGGGATCTCCTACGAGCAGTACTTC. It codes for CAWRGQGISYEQYF.

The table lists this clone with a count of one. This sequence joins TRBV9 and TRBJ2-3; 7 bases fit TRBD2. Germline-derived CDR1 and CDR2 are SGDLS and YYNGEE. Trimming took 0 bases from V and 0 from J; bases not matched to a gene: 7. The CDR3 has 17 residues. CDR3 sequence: CASSVAAGTTSTDTQYF. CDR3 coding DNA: TGTGCCAGCAGCGTAGCTGCCGGGACTACCAGCACAGATACGCAGTATTTT. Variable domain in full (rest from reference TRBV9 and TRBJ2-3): DSGVTQTPKHLITATGQRVTLRCSPRSGDLSVYWYQQSLDQGLQFLIQYYNGEERAKGNILERFSAQQFPDLHSELNLSSLELGDSALYFCASSVAAGTTSTDTQYFGPGTRLTVL.

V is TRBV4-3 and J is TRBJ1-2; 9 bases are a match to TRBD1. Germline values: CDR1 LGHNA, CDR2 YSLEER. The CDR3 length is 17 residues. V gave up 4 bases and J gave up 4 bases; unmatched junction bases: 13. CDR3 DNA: TGCGCCAGCAGCCGCGCCCGGGACAGGGTCGGCTCCTATGGCTACACCTTC. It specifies CASSRARDRVGSYGYTF.

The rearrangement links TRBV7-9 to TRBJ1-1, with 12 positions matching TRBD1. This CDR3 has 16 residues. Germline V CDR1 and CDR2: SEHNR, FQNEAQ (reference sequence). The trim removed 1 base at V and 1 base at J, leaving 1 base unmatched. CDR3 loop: CASSLGDRGRNTEAFF. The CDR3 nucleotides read TGTGCCAGCAGCTTAGGGGACAGGGGGCGGAACACTGAAGCTTTCTTT.

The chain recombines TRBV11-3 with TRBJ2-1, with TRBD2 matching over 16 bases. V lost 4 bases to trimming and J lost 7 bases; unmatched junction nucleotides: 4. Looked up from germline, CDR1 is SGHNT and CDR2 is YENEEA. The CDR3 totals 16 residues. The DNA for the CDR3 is TGTGCCAGCAGCTCGGGGACTAGCGGGGGGGTGAATGAGCAGTTCTTC. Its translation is CASSSGTSGGVNEQFF. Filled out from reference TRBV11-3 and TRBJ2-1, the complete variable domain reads EAGVVQSPRYKIIEKKQPVAFWCNPISGHNTLYWYLQNLGQGPELLIRYENEEAVDDSQLPKDRFSAERLKGVDSTLKIQPAELGDSAVYLCASSSGTSGGVNEQFFGPGTRLTVL.

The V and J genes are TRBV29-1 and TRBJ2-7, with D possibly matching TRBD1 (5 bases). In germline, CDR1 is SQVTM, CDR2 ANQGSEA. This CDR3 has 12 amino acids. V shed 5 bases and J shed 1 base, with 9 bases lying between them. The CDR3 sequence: CSVRAGSYEQYF. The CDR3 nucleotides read TGCAGCGTTAGAGCAGGGTCCTACGAGCAGTACTTC.

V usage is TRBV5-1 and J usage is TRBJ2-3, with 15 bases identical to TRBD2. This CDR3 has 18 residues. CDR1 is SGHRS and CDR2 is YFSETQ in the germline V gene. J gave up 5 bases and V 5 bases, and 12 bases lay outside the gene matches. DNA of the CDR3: TGCGCCAGCAGGCAGGGACTAGCGGGGGGACCACCAGGAGATACGCAGTATTTT. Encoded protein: CASRQGLAGGPPGDTQYF.